What follows are 12 T cell receptor beta chains derived from one specimen sequenced in a study of shared clonotypes between healthy human individuals. Assay used: immunoSEQ multiplex PCR; TCRdb lists only in-frame clones, some missing. Of about 480,000 clones in the sample, roughly 78% were seen once. The specimen was PBMCs. These receptors all stem from a woman aged 40-49 years in good health. Some clones in this sample may be carry-over from other donors' samples.

The genes are TRBV7-2 and TRBJ1-2; maybe TRBD1 (5 bases). Germline CDR1 and CDR2: SGHTA and FQGNSA. Trimming left V 5 bases short and J 2 bases short, with 21 bases between. The CDR3 sequence is 17 residues long. The CDR3 reads CASSRAQGPLKNYGYTF. The DNA of the CDR3 is TGTGCCAGCAGCCGGGCGCAGGGTCCCCTTAAGAACTATGGCTACACCTTC.

Comment on this clone: At one boundary the junction diverges from the germline segment, which might be a read error. V usage is TRBV28 and J usage is TRBJ2-7, with 10 bases identical to TRBD1. Germline V lookup: CDR1 MDHEN, CDR2 SYDVKM. The CDR3 contains 14 residues. The CDR3: CASSFDRGLGEQCF. CDR3 nucleotide sequence: TGTGCCAGCAGTTTCGACAGGGGGCTAGGCGAGCAGTGCTTC.

The CDR3 protein is CASRSSGANVLTF. DNA of the CDR3: TGTGCCAGCAGGAGCTCAGGGGCCAACGTCCTGACTTTC. The chain combines TRBV6-1 with TRBJ2-6; D is uncertain. This CDR3 spans 13 amino acids. The germline V gene encodes CDR1 MNHNS and CDR2 SASEGT. V lost 6 bases, J lost 4 bases, and 7 bases lay in between.

The rearrangement joins TRBV30 to TRBJ2-1; 10 bases map to TRBD2. The germline CDR1 and CDR2 sequences are GTSNPN and SVGIG (reference sequence). This CDR3 region has 14 residues. J was trimmed by 7 bases and V by 2 bases; bases with no gene match: 5. The CDR3 bases are TGTGCCTGGAGTCCGGGACTAGCGACGAATGAGCAGTTCTTC. It codes for CAWSPGLATNEQFF.

As concerns this clone: The sample contains more than one DNA sequence encoding this CDR3. This chain links TRBV6-1 with TRBJ2-7; 8 bases map to TRBD1. The CDR3 is made up of 13 amino acids. Germline values: CDR1 MNHNS, CDR2 SASEGT. Unmatched junction bases numbered 5, after V lost 7 bases and J lost 3 bases. The chain's CDR3 is CASTRTGSYEQYF. The CDR3, as DNA: TGTGCCAGCACGCGGACAGGGAGCTACGAGCAGTACTTC.

This chain uses TRBV10-3 with TRBJ2-3, with 7 bases aligning to TRBD1. Germline CDR1 is ENHRY and CDR2 is SYGVKD. The J segment lost 7 bases and the V segment lost 7 bases, leaving 11 bases of the junction unmatched. The CDR3 loop spans 14 amino acids. The CDR3 DNA reads TGTGCCATCATGACAGGGCCAAACACGAATACGCAGTATTTT. Translated: CAIMTGPNTNTQYF.

Worth noting for this clone: The junction shows a germline mismatch at one end, possibly a read error. The chain recombines TRBV7-7 with TRBJ1-2, with 8 bases that match TRBD1. The CDR3 consists of 14 residues. Germline CDR1 and CDR2: SSHAT and FNYEAQ (reference sequence). The CDR3 region has the DNA TGTGCTAGCAGCTCCGACAGGGGTGGATATGGCTACACCTTC. Protein: CASSSDRGGYGYTF.

The V call is TRBV6-1, the J call TRBJ2-1; 7 bases match TRBD2. The ends lost 6 bases at V and 4 bases at J; junction bases unmatched: 9. The germline gives CDR1 MNHNS, CDR2 SASEGT. The CDR3 is made up of 15 amino acids. The chain's CDR3 is CASSSSGNLYNEQFF. DNA of the CDR3: TGTGCCAGCAGCTCCAGCGGGAACCTGTACAATGAGCAGTTCTTC.

The chain couples TRBV15 to TRBJ2-1; tentative D call: TRBD1 (5 bases). V was clipped by 1 base and J by 0 bases, with 13 bases between them. CDR1 is LNHNV, CDR2 YYDKDF, per germline (reference sequence). The CDR3 loop spans 17 amino acids. CDR3 in amino acids: CATSRGVQGISYNEQFF. CDR3 nucleotides: TGTGCCACCAGCAGAGGGGTCCAGGGCATCTCCTACAATGAGCAGTTCTTC.

The genes are TRBV6-1 and TRBJ2-7; D is possibly TRBD1 (5 bases). Germline CDR1 is MNHNS and CDR2 is SASEGT. The CDR3 consists of 12 residues. Trimming took 1 base from V and 4 from J, leaving 5 bases between them. DNA of the CDR3: TGTGCCAGCAGTGAAGGACAGTACGAGCAGTACTTC. Translation: CASSEGQYEQYF.

The chain uses TRBV28 and TRBJ2-1; 7 positions agree with TRBD1. CDR1 and CDR2 (germline): MDHEN, SYDVKM. V lost 2 bases and J lost 8; bases outside the gene matches: 6. This CDR3 has 14 residues. The CDR3 DNA reads as TGTGCCAGCAGTTTAGGGGACAGAGCGGATGAGCAGTTCTTC. It encodes CASSLGDRADEQFF.

V usage is TRBV7-9 and J usage is TRBJ2-3; a weak D match, TRBD2 (6 bases). This CDR3 is built from 15 residues. Trimming cost V 1 base and J 2 bases, with 10 bases left between them. Germline V gene sequence: CDR1 SEHNR, CDR2 FQNEAQ (reference sequence). DNA for the CDR3: TGTGCCAGCAGCTTAGTGGGAGGAGACACAGATACGCAGTATTTT. Its translation: CASSLVGGDTDTQYF.